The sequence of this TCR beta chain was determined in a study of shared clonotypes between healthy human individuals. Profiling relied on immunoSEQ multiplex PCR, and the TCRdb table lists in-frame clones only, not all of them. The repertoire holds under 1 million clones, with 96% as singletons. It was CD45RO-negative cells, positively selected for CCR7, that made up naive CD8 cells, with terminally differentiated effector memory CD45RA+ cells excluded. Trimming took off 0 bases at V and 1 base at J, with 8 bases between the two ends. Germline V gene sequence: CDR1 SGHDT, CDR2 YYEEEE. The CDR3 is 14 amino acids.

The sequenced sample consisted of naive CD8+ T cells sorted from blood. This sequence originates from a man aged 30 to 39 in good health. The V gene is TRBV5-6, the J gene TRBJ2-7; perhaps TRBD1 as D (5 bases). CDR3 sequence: CASSLAQESYEQYF. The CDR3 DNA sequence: TGTGCCAGCAGCTTGGCACAGGAGTCCTACGAGCAGTACTTC.